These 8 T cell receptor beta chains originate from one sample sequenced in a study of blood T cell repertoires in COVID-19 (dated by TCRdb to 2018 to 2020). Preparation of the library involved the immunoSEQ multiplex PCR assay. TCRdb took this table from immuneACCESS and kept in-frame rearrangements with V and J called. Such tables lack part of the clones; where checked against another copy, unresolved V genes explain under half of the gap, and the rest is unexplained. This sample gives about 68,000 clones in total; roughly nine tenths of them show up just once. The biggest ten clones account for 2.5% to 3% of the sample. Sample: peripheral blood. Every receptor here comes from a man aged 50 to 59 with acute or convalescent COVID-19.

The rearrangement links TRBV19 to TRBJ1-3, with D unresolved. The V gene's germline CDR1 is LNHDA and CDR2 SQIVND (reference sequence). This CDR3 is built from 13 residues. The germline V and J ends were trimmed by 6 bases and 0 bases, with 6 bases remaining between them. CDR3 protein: CASRLSSGNTIYF. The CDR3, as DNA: TGTGCCAGTAGGCTGAGCTCTGGAAACACCATATATTTT.

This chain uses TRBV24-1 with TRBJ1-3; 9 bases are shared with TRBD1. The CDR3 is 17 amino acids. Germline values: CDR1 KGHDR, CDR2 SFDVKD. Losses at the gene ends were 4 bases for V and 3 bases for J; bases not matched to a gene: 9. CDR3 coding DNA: TGTGCCACCAGTGACCCGATGACAGGGGGTGGTGGAAACACCATATATTTT. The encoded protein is CATSDPMTGGGGNTIYF.

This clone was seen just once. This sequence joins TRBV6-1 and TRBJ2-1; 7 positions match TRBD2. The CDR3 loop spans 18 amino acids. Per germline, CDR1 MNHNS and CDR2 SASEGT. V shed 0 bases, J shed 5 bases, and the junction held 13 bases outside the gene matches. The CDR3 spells CASSEASPTSVGDNEQFF. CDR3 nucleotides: TGTGCCAGCAGTGAAGCCAGCCCAACTAGCGTTGGGGACAATGAGCAGTTCTTC.

CDR3 coding DNA: TGTGCCAGCAGTTATTATGGACAGGGGGCGGCTCAGCCCCAGCATTTT. Translation: CASSYYGQGAAQPQHF. V usage is TRBV6-2 or TRBV6-3 and J usage is TRBJ1-5; 11 nucleotides agree with TRBD1. Trimming took 3 bases from V and 6 from J; bases not matched to a gene: 7. This CDR3 spans 16 amino acids. Germline V CDR1 and CDR2: MNHEY, SVGEGT.

CDR3 protein: CASSLGETQYF. Written as DNA, the CDR3 is TGTGCCAGCAGCCTCGGAGAGACCCAGTACTTC. The gene calls are TRBV28 and TRBJ2-5; D unclear. Trimming cost V 6 bases and J 4 bases, with 6 bases left between them. The CDR3 sequence is 11 residues long. Germline V gene sequence: CDR1 MDHEN, CDR2 SYDVKM.

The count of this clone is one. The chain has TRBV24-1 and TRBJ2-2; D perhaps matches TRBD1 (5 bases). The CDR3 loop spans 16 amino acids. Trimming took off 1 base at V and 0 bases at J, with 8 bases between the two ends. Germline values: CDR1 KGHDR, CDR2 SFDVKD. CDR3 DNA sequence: TGTGCCACCAGTGATTTAGACAGTACGAACACCGGGGAGCTGTTTTTT. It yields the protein CATSDLDSTNTGELFF.

CDR3 sequence reads: CASRAGGQGRGYTF. The CDR3 DNA reads as TGTGCCAGCAGGGCAGGGGGACAGGGTCGCGGCTACACCTTC. The genes are TRBV6-5 and TRBJ1-2, with TRBD1 matching over 9 bases. The length of the CDR3 is 14 residues. The J segment lost 8 bases and the V segment lost 6 bases, leaving 10 bases of the junction unmatched. Germline V gene lookup returns CDR1 MNHEY and CDR2 SVGAGI.

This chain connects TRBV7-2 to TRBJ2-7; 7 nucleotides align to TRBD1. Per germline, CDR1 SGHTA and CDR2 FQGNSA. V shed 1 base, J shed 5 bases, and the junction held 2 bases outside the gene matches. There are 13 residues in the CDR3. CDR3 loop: CASSLVGGNEQYV. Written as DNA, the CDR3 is TGTGCCAGCAGCTTAGTAGGGGGCAACGAGCAGTACGTC.